Following are 24 T cell receptor beta chains from one sample sequenced in a study of a mutant IDH1 vaccine in newly diagnosed glioma. Assay used: immunoSEQ multiplex PCR; TCRdb lists only in-frame clones, some missing. This sample has around 32,000 clones; roughly 80% occur once, and the top ten carry around 7%. For these TCRs, the target antigens are not known. The sample's time point: week 35, safety follow-up. Topical imiquimod was applied with each vaccine dose, which held 300 ug of mutant IDH1 20-mer peptide. The sample consisted of PBMCs, taken from a glioma patient whose treatment included an IDH1 peptide vaccine. These receptors came from a woman between 18 and 29 years old with glioma.

The chain combines TRBV5-1 with TRBJ1-6; D not certain. The CDR3 contains 16 residues. Trimming took 0 bases from V and 3 from J, leaving 10 bases between them. Per the germline V gene, CDR1 is SGHRS and CDR2 is YFSETQ. The CDR3 protein is CASSLGGIGYNSPLHF. The CDR3 bases are TGCGCCAGCAGCTTGGGTGGAATCGGCTATAATTCACCCCTCCACTTT.

The chain couples TRBV5-1 to TRBJ2-3; D is undetermined. The length of the CDR3 is 13 residues. The V gene lost 4 bases and the J gene lost 2 bases, with 8 bases spanning the gap. Germline CDR1 reads SGHRS; CDR2 reads YFSETQ. CDR3 coding DNA: TGCGCCAGCAGCCCCCTTAACACAGATACGCAGTATTTT. Translating it yields CASSPLNTDTQYF.

The rearrangement uses TRBV6-5 and TRBJ2-7; 12 nucleotides line up with TRBD2. From germline, CDR1 is MNHEY and CDR2 SVGAGI. The length of the CDR3 is 13 residues. J was trimmed by 10 bases and V by 6 bases; bases with no gene match: 7. CDR3 residues: CASRLGLAGFQYF. The CDR3 region has the DNA TGTGCCAGCAGGCTCGGACTAGCGGGGTTCCAGTACTTC.

The chain employs TRBV10-3 and TRBJ2-7; 9 bases agree with TRBD1. Looked up from germline, CDR1 is ENHRY and CDR2 is SYGVKD. V lost 11 bases to trimming and J lost 4 bases; unmatched junction nucleotides: 18. The CDR3 totals 16 residues. This chain's CDR3 is CAASPSNRGQNYEQYF. DNA for the CDR3: TGTGCCGCATCGCCATCCAACAGGGGGCAAAATTACGAGCAGTACTTC.

The chain is built from TRBV7-2 and TRBJ2-3; D unresolved. Germline CDR1 and CDR2: SGHTA and FQGNSA. The CDR3 covers 12 residues. V was shortened by 2 bases and J by 4 bases, with 4 bases between the two germline ends. The CDR3 loop reads CASSLRADTQYF. The CDR3 nucleotides are TGTGCCAGCAGCTTACGCGCAGATACGCAGTATTTT.

The V gene is TRBV28, the J gene TRBJ2-7, with D perhaps TRBD1 or TRBD2 (5 bases each). Germline lookup yields CDR1 MDHEN and CDR2 SYDVKM. This CDR3 has 12 amino acids. V was trimmed by 4 bases and J by 3 bases, leaving 7 bases between them. DNA for the CDR3: TGTGCCAGCAGTTGGGGGAGCTACGAGCAGTACTTC. It is translated as CASSWGSYEQYF.

This clone was seen only a few times. The chain combines TRBV21-1 with TRBJ2-1; no check of the table's D call, TRBD2, against the DNA was made. TRBV21-1 is given as a pseudogene. This CDR3 contains 10 residues. CDR3 bases: TGTGCCAGCAGGACTGGTGAGCAGTTCTTC. Translating it yields CASRTGEQFF.

The chain recombines TRBV4-2 with TRBJ1-4; 8 nucleotides line up with TRBD1. With 0 bases clipped from V and 5 bases from J, the junction kept 2 bases outside the gene matches. Germline loops: CDR1 LGHNA, CDR2 YNFKEQ. The CDR3 runs to 15 residues. CDR3 in amino acids: CASSQDRQGNEKLFF. CDR3 coding DNA: TGTGCCAGCAGCCAAGACCGACAGGGGAATGAAAAACTGTTTTTT.

The rearrangement uses TRBV6-6 and TRBJ2-7, with a tentative D call TRBD1 (5 bases). The V and J ends lost 7 bases and 2 bases respectively, with 15 bases between them. This CDR3 is built from 14 residues. Germline CDR1 is MNHNY and CDR2 is SVGAGI (reference sequence). DNA for the CDR3: TGTGCCAGCATCCCGGACACGGCGGCCTACGAGCAGTACTTC. Its translation: CASIPDTAAYEQYF.

The chain recombines TRBV28 with TRBJ2-7, with 9 bases fitting TRBD1. V shed 6 bases, J shed 2 bases, and the junction held 14 bases outside the gene matches. Germline CDR1 and CDR2: MDHEN and SYDVKM. The CDR3 covers 17 residues. Here the CDR3 DNA reads TGTGCCAGCAGGGGGGCACCGGGACAGGGATTAACCTACGAGCAGTACTTC. Its translation: CASRGAPGQGLTYEQYF.

The V and J genes are TRBV4-1 and TRBJ2-7; D is possibly TRBD2 (5 bases). Germline-derived CDR1 and CDR2 are MGHRA and YSYEKL. Deletions cut 5 bases from V and 0 bases from J, with 5 bases between. The CDR3 is 12 amino acids. CDR3 in DNA: TGCGCCAGCAGCGGGAGCTCCTACGAGCAGTACTTC. Amino acids: CASSGSSYEQYF.

This clone was picked up one time. CDR3 region: CASSFWDGPQHF. The CDR3 nucleotides read TGTGCCAGCAGCTTTTGGGACGGACCCCAGCATTTT. This chain connects TRBV7-9 to TRBJ1-5; D might be TRBD1 (5 bases). The CDR3 totals 12 residues. Trimming took 3 bases from V and 10 from J, leaving 10 bases between them. Germline V lookup: CDR1 SEHNR, CDR2 FQNEAQ (reference sequence).

J is TRBJ1-1 and V is TRBV6-5, with D possibly TRBD1 on 6 matching bases. The CDR3 consists of 14 residues. The germline V and J ends were trimmed by 6 bases and 1 base, with 12 bases remaining between them. CDR1 and CDR2 from the germline V gene are MNHEY and SVGAGI. In nucleotides, the CDR3 is TGTGCCAGCAGCCCCCAGGGGCCGAACACTGAAGCTTTCTTT. Its protein is CASSPQGPNTEAFF.

This clone was recorded a few times. Germline and junction disagree at one end, which may indicate a read error. V usage is TRBV7-7 and J usage is TRBJ1-1, with D hard to call. Germline assignment: CDR1 SSHAT and CDR2 FNYEAQ (reference sequence). The CDR3 length is 13 residues. The CDR3 loop reads CASSLSGNTEAFF. The CDR3, as DNA: TGTGCTAGCAGCTTGTCGGGGAACACTGAAGCTTTCTTT.

The gene calls are TRBV7-8 and TRBJ1-5; 10 positions match TRBD1. The V gene's germline CDR1 is SGHVS and CDR2 FQNEAQ. The junction had 8 bases not matched to a gene; V was cut back by 6 bases and J by 0 bases. The CDR3 runs to 17 residues. In DNA, the CDR3 is TGTGCCAGCAGTTCCGGGACAGGGGCTTATAGCAATCAGCCCCAGCATTTT. Its protein product is CASSSGTGAYSNQPQHF. Variable domain in full (rest from reference TRBV7-8 and TRBJ1-5): GAGVSQSPRYKVAKRGQDVALRCDPISGHVSLFWYQQALGQGPEFLTYFQNEAQLDKSGLPSDRFFAERPEGSVSTLKIQRTQQEDSAVYLCASSSGTGAYSNQPQHFGDGTRLSIL.

The chain employs TRBV6-6 and TRBJ2-7, with 7 bases identical to TRBD2. V shed 8 bases and J 3 bases; nucleotides not matched to a gene: 10. This CDR3 comprises 14 residues. Germline lookup yields CDR1 MNHNY and CDR2 SVGAGI (reference sequence). The CDR3 here is CASGESGTNYEQYF. As DNA, the CDR3 is TGTGCCAGCGGGGAAAGCGGGACTAACTACGAGCAGTACTTC.

The chain is built from TRBV6-4 and TRBJ1-4, with 7 bases aligning to TRBD1. V was pared by 1 base and J by 8 bases, with 10 bases of the junction left unmatched. The CDR3 extends over 16 amino acids. The germline gives CDR1 MRHNA, CDR2 SNTAGT. The CDR3 DNA is TGTGCCAGCAGTGACTGGCAGGGGGGATTTGGGGAAAAACTGTTTTTT. Amino acid sequence: CASSDWQGGFGEKLFF.

This clone came up once. The J gene is TRBJ1-2, the V gene TRBV19, with 9 bases lining up with TRBD1. V shed 4 bases, J shed 2 bases, and the junction held 2 bases outside the gene matches. The CDR3 has 14 amino acids. Per the germline V gene, CDR1 is LNHDA and CDR2 is SQIVND (reference sequence). This CDR3 is CASSSGQGNYGYTF. The CDR3 DNA reads as TGTGCCAGTAGTAGTGGACAGGGGAACTATGGCTACACCTTC.

The chain joins TRBV6-1 to TRBJ2-2, with 8 bases matching TRBD2. This CDR3 has 15 residues. Trimming at V came to 4 bases and at J to 3 bases, leaving 4 bases not matched to a gene. The germline gives CDR1 MNHNS, CDR2 SASEGT. CDR3 sequence (DNA): TGTGCCAGCAGTGCAAGCGGGGGAGACACCGGGGAGCTGTTTTTT. Residues: CASSASGGDTGELFF.

The rearrangement uses TRBV7-6 and TRBJ2-7; D remains unclear. Per the germline V gene, CDR1 is SGHVS and CDR2 is FNYEAQ. The length of the CDR3 is 17 residues. V gave up 2 bases and J gave up 0 bases, with 17 bases separating them. CDR3 sequence reads: CASSLSPLASSSYEQYF. The CDR3, as DNA: TGTGCCAGCAGCTTATCCCCCCTCGCCAGTAGCTCCTACGAGCAGTACTTC.

This clone was observed a few times. This chain links TRBV6-6 with TRBJ1-1, with 8 bases lining up with TRBD1. Germline CDR1 and CDR2: MNHNY and SVGAGI (reference sequence). The CDR3 is made up of 13 amino acids. V dropped 6 bases and J dropped 6; count of bases not matched to a gene: 6. In DNA form, the CDR3 reads TGTGCCAGCAGAAGGACAGGGAATCCTGAAGCTTTCTTT. Amino acids: CASRRTGNPEAFF.

The chain employs TRBV7-6 and TRBJ2-5, with D uncertain. The CDR3 is 11 amino acids. Germline CDR1 and CDR2: SGHVS and FNYEAQ. V lost 2 bases, J lost 5 bases, and 3 bases lay in between. The CDR3 here is CASSLMETQYF. CDR3 nucleotide sequence: TGTGCCAGCAGCTTAATGGAGACCCAGTACTTC.

This clone occurred once. The V gene is TRBV6-1, the J gene TRBJ1-3, with TRBD1 identical over 9 bases. V lost 2 bases, J lost 4 bases, and 12 bases stayed unmatched. CDR3 length: 18 residues. Germline V gives CDR1 MNHNS, CDR2 SASEGT. The CDR3 DNA is TGTGCCAGCAGTGAAATTCCAATGGGACAGGGTTCGGGAAACACCATATATTTT. Its translation is CASSEIPMGQGSGNTIYF.

This clone was found once. The genes are TRBV4-3 and TRBJ2-7; 9 nucleotides agree with TRBD2. CDR3 length: 13 residues. V lost 5 bases to trimming and J lost 5 bases; unmatched junction nucleotides: 4. Germline V lookup: CDR1 LGHNA, CDR2 YSLEER. CDR3 sequence (DNA): TGCGCCAGCAGCTTCAGCGGGAGGAACGAGCAGTACTTC. Protein: CASSFSGRNEQYF.